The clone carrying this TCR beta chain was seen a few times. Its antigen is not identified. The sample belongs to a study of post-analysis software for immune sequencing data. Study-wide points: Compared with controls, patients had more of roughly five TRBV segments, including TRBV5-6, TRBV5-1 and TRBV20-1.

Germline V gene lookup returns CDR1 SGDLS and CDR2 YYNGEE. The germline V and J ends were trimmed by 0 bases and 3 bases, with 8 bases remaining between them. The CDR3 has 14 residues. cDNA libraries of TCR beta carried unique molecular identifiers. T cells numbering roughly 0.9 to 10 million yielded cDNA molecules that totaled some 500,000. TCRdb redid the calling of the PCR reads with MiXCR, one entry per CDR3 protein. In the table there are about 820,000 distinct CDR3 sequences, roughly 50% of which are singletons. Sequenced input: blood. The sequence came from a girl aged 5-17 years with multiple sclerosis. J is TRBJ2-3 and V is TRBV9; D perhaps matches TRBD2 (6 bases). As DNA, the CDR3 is TGTGCCAGCAGCGTAGCGGGGGTGACAGATACGCAGTATTTT. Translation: CASSVAGVTDTQYF.